One and the same sample provided the 23 T cell receptor beta chains below, sequenced in a study of breast tumors, draining lymph nodes, adjacent tissues. TCRdb redid the calling of the multiplex PCR reads with MiXCR, one entry per CDR3 protein. Altogether tens of thousands of distinct CDR3 sequences are present, more than 20% being singletons, with the ten largest covering about 8%. The sequencing sample was made of breast tumor tissue. The receptors derive from a female donor with breast cancer. Some clones in this sample may be carry-over from other donors' samples.

This clonotype was detected ten times or more. The genes are TRBV10-1 and TRBJ2-2; D not resolved. This CDR3 has 14 residues. V was shortened by 2 bases and J by 1 base, with 5 bases between the two germline ends. The germline V gene encodes CDR1 WNHNN and CDR2 SYGVQD (reference sequence). The CDR3 loop reads CASSEHRNTGELFF. Here the CDR3 DNA reads TGCGCCAGCAGTGAGCACAGGAACACCGGGGAGCTGTTTTTT.

This clonotype was detected many times. The J gene is TRBJ1-6, the V gene TRBV7-2, with D perhaps matching TRBD1 (5 bases). V lost 0 bases to trimming and J lost 8 bases, with 20 bases between them. Germline CDR1 SGHTA, CDR2 FQGNSA. The CDR3 loop spans 18 amino acids. The CDR3 loop reads CASSLARGPDRLDSPLHF. Written as DNA, the CDR3 is TGTGCCAGCAGCTTAGCACGGGGTCCCGACAGATTAGATTCACCCCTCCACTTT. Full variable domain (outside the CDR3, taken from reference TRBV7-2 and TRBJ1-6): GAGVSQSPSNKVTEKGKDVELRCDPISGHTALYWYRQSLGQGLEFLIYFQGNSAPDKSGLPSDRFSAERTGGSVSTLTIQRTQQEDSAVYLCASSLARGPDRLDSPLHFGNGTRLTVT.

This clonotype appeared many times. This chain links TRBV6-6 with TRBJ1-2, with D hard to call. CDR1 is MNHNY, CDR2 SVGAGI, per germline (reference sequence). This CDR3 region has 10 residues. Trimming stripped 6 bases from V and 6 bases from J, with 5 bases between. The CDR3 nucleotides are TGTGCCAGCAGAAGAGATGGCTACACCTTC. This gives the protein CASRRDGYTF.

This clonotype was counted between two and nine times. This rearrangement joins TRBV6-5 to TRBJ1-1; D not resolved. CDR3 length: 13 amino acids. In germline, CDR1 is MNHEY, CDR2 SVGAGI. Trimming left V 6 bases short and J 3 bases short, with 11 bases between. Here the CDR3 reads CASSRNHDTEAFF. The CDR3 DNA reads TGTGCCAGCAGCAGAAACCATGACACTGAAGCTTTCTTT.

CDR3: CAIRESGTDYNEQFF. The CDR3 DNA reads TGTGCCATCAGGGAAAGCGGGACTGACTACAATGAGCAGTTCTTC. The chain combines TRBV10-3 with TRBJ2-1, with 7 bases that match TRBD2. CDR3 length: 15 amino acids. Losses at the gene ends were 6 bases for V and 3 bases for J; bases not matched to a gene: 8. The germline V gene has CDR1 ENHRY and CDR2 SYGVKD.

This clonotype was picked up many times. The rearrangement uses TRBV9 and TRBJ2-7; 7 bases agree with TRBD2. Germline V CDR1 and CDR2: SGDLS, YYNGEE. The J segment lost 5 bases and the V segment lost 3 bases, leaving 8 bases of the junction unmatched. The CDR3 extends over 14 amino acids. The CDR3: CASSERTSSDEQYF. For the CDR3, the DNA is TGTGCCAGCAGCGAACGGACTAGTAGCGACGAGCAGTACTTC.

This clonotype appeared a few times. The chain recombines TRBV19 with TRBJ2-4; no reliable D call. The CDR3 extends over 15 amino acids. Germline V gene lookup returns CDR1 LNHDA and CDR2 SQIVND (reference sequence). The V and J ends lost 3 bases and 2 bases respectively, with 11 bases between them. CDR3 protein: CASSMWIGTKNIQYF. The CDR3 nucleotides are TGTGCCAGTAGTATGTGGATAGGAACCAAAAACATTCAGTACTTC. Complete variable domain (other parts from reference TRBV19 and TRBJ2-4): DGGITQSPKYLFRKEGQNVTLSCEQNLNHDAMYWYRQDPGQGLRLIYYSQIVNDFQKGDIAEGYSVSREKKESFPLTVTSAQKNPTAFYLCASSMWIGTKNIQYFGAGTRLSVL.

About this clonotype: A much larger clone is a single base away; this may be a read error. The J gene is TRBJ2-2, the V gene TRBV4-2, with D possibly matching TRBD2 (7 bases). CDR1 and CDR2 from the germline V gene are LGHNA and YNFKEQ. This CDR3 region has 14 residues. The CDR3 protein is CASSQDRGARELSF. The CDR3 DNA reads TGTGCCAGCAGCCAAGATCGGGGGGCGAGGGAGCTGTCTTTT.

Remarks on this clonotype: A clone one base away is much larger, so this may be a read error. The chain has TRBV11-2 and TRBJ1-3; D gene unclear. Germline V gene data show CDR1 as SGHAT and CDR2 as FQNNGV. The CDR3 sequence is 17 residues long. Between the trimmed V and J ends, which lost 1 base and 0 bases, there was a span of 13 bases. CDR3: CASSLADPWSSGNTIYF. CDR3 nucleotide sequence: TGTGCCAGCAGCTTAGCCGACCCGTGGTCCTCTGGAAACACCATATATTTT.

The chain recombines TRBV6-6 with TRBJ2-1; 8 bases agree with TRBD2. Germline V lookup: CDR1 MNHNY, CDR2 SVGAGI (reference sequence). The CDR3 totals 13 residues. The ends lost 7 bases at V and 6 bases at J; junction bases unmatched: 5. CDR3 bases: TGTGCCAGCACCACCGGGACTAGCAATGAGCAGTTCTTC. Protein product: CASTTGTSNEQFF.

The table lists this clonotype with many counts. The J gene is TRBJ2-3, the V gene TRBV5-1; D ambiguous. Germline V CDR1 and CDR2: SGHRS, YFSETQ. The V and J ends lost 1 base and 0 bases respectively, with 21 bases between them. CDR3 length equals 19 residues. CDR3 DNA: TGCGCCAGCAGCTTGATACCGACCATTGGACCGAAGAGCACAGATACGCAGTATTTT. Translation: CASSLIPTIGPKSTDTQYF.

There are many counts of this clonotype. The V call is TRBV25-1, the J call TRBJ2-2, with TRBD1 matching over 7 bases. Per the germline V gene, CDR1 is MGHDK and CDR2 is SYGVNS. The CDR3 has 17 residues. V lost 2 bases, J lost 6 bases, and 12 bases stayed unmatched. The CDR3 DNA sequence: TGTGCCAGCAGTGAACGGGTGATTACAGGGGACGCCGGGGAGCTGTTTTTT. Residues: CASSERVITGDAGELFF.

Worth noting for this clonotype: A much larger clonotype is one base distant, so this may be a read error. CDR3 protein: CASSETGYGCTF. The CDR3 bases are TGTGCCAGCAGTGAAACGGGCTATGGCTGCACCTTC. The rearrangement uses TRBV6-1 and TRBJ1-2; the D is unclear. The CDR3 has 12 amino acids. Germline V gene sequence: CDR1 MNHNS, CDR2 SASEGT.

The sample holds many counts of this clonotype. The chain has TRBV20-1 and TRBJ2-7; 10 nucleotides match TRBD2. The V segment lost 6 bases and the J segment 3 bases; nucleotides outside the gene matches: 14. From germline, CDR1 is DFQATT and CDR2 SNEGSKA (reference sequence). The CDR3 has 16 residues. The CDR3: CSAPASGSHGGYEQYF. CDR3 sequence (DNA): TGCAGTGCCCCCGCTAGCGGGAGCCATGGGGGCTACGAGCAGTACTTC.

This clonotype has ten or more counts. The rearrangement links TRBV6-2 or TRBV6-3 to TRBJ2-1; D is ambiguous. V was cut by 7 bases and J by 2 bases, with 12 bases left in between. Germline V gives CDR1 MNHEY, CDR2 SVGEGT. The CDR3 consists of 14 residues. The CDR3 DNA sequence: TGTGCCAGCACCTACTCCCTACCCTACAATGAGCAGTTCTTC. Translation gives CASTYSLPYNEQFF.

In this sample, this clonotype turned up many times. The V gene is TRBV5-1, the J gene TRBJ2-7; a weak D match, TRBD1 (5 bases). The CDR3 length is 17 residues. V was pared by 1 base and J by 3 bases, with 20 bases between. Germline loops: CDR1 SGHRS, CDR2 YFSETQ. CDR3 DNA: TGCGCCAGCAGCTTGACCTTCTCTTCCCAGGGCTTCTACGAGCAGTACTTC. Translation gives CASSLTFSSQGFYEQYF. The variable domain in full, with the rest retrieved from reference TRBV5-1 and TRBJ2-7, is KAGVTQTPRYLIKTRGQQVTLSCSPISGHRSVSWYQQTPGQGLQFLFEYFSETQRNKGNFPGRFSGRQFSNSRSEMNVSTLELGDSALYLCASSLTFSSQGFYEQYFGPGTRLTVT.

This clonotype was picked up many times. The rearrangement links TRBV7-3 to TRBJ2-1, with 11 bases lining up with TRBD2. Unmatched junction bases numbered 3, after V lost 1 base and J lost 10 bases. Germline assignment: CDR1 SGHTA and CDR2 FQGTGA. This CDR3 spans 14 amino acids. CDR3 coding DNA: TGTGCCAGCAGCTTAAACCTAGCGGGGGGCGAGCAGTTCTTC. The encoded protein is CASSLNLAGGEQFF.

This clonotype has a count of ten or more. V is TRBV27 and J is TRBJ1-6; D perhaps matches TRBD1 (5 bases). The V and J ends lost 4 bases and 6 bases respectively, with 10 bases between them. There are 14 residues in the CDR3. Per the germline V gene, CDR1 is MNHEY and CDR2 is SMNVEV (reference sequence). In DNA form, the CDR3 reads TGTGCCAGCAGTTCAGGGACGTCTAATTCACCCCTCCACTTT. The encoded protein is CASSSGTSNSPLHF.

About this clonotype: This may come from a read error, since a much larger clone is one base off. The J gene is TRBJ2-2, the V gene TRBV20-1, with 7 positions matching TRBD2. This CDR3 is 15 amino acids long. From germline, CDR1 is DFQATT and CDR2 SNEGSKA (reference sequence). In DNA form, the CDR3 reads TGCAGTGCTAGAGATTATAGGGAGGGCACCGGGGAGCTGGTTTTT. It yields the protein CSARDYREGTGELVF.

This clonotype occurred many times. The rearrangement joins TRBV30 to TRBJ1-2; tentatively, D is TRBD1 (5 bases). The CDR3 sequence is 16 residues long. Germline V gives CDR1 GTSNPN, CDR2 SVGIG (reference sequence). The V and J ends lost 3 bases and 5 bases respectively, with 22 bases between them. The CDR3: CAWRLKGTAGGYGYTF. The CDR3 DNA is TGTGCCTGGAGATTAAAGGGGACCGCCGGTGGTTATGGCTACACCTTC.

This clonotype was seen repeatedly, ten times or more. The J gene is TRBJ2-6, the V gene TRBV4-1; TRBD2 might be the D (7 bases). The V gene lost 0 bases and the J gene lost 4 bases, with 22 bases spanning the gap. Germline V gives CDR1 MGHRA, CDR2 YSYEKL. This CDR3 is 20 amino acids long. CDR3 bases: TGCGCCAGCAGCCAAGATCGGGGGGCCGGTAGCTCGCTCGGGGCCAACGTCCTGACTTTC. Translation: CASSQDRGAGSSLGANVLTF.

The chain has TRBV5-6 and TRBJ2-5; possibly TRBD1 for D (6 bases). The germline V gene has CDR1 SGHDT and CDR2 YYEEEE. V dropped 4 bases and J dropped 2 bases, with 12 bases sitting between them. The CDR3 sequence is 14 residues long. CDR3 sequence reads: CASSQGQTQETQYF. For the CDR3, the DNA is TGTGCCAGCAGCCAAGGACAGACACAAGAGACCCAGTACTTC. Full variable domain (outside the CDR3, taken from reference TRBV5-6 and TRBJ2-5): DAGVTQSPTHLIKTRGQQVTLRCSPKSGHDTVSWYQQALGQGPQFIFQYYEEEERQRGNFPDRFSGHQFPNYSSELNVNALLLGDSALYLCASSQGQTQETQYFGPGTRLLVL.

The chain uses TRBV7-9 and TRBJ1-1, with D uncertain. CDR1 is SEHNR and CDR2 is FQNEAQ in the germline V gene (reference sequence). The CDR3 covers 11 residues. V dropped 6 bases and J dropped 6 bases, with 8 bases sitting between them. Written as DNA, the CDR3 is TGTGCCAGCAGTCCTGGGTCTGAAGCTTTCTTT. Its translation is CASSPGSEAFF.